This T cell receptor beta chain appears in the sequencing data of a study of glioma-infiltrating T cells. The iRepertoire nested amplicon-rescue multiplex PCR amplified TCR alpha and beta CDR3s from RNA. In TCRdb, the multiplex PCR reads were re-called with MiXCR into one record per CDR3 protein. The sample has 300,000 to 400,000 distinct CDR3 sequences; 35% to 45% are singletons. This clonotype has just a few counts. Germline V CDR1 and CDR2: LGHNA, YNFKEQ. This CDR3 has 16 residues. Trimming at V came to 5 bases and at J to 0 bases, leaving 9 bases not matched to a gene. The chain joins TRBV4-2 to TRBJ2-7, with 8 positions matching TRBD1. The receptor's source is a human donor with low-grade glioma or glioblastoma, undergoing nonglioma brain surgery, or in good health (not recorded which). Material for sequencing was glioma tissue, nonneoplastic brain tissue, or PBMCs (not recorded which). Written as DNA, the CDR3 is TGTGCCAGCAGCACTTCGACAGGGGTGAGCTCCTACGAGCAGTACTTC. This encodes CASSTSTGVSSYEQYF.